The entry below gives a single T cell receptor (beta chain) sequence along with its context. Profiled with immunoSEQ multiplex PCR; TCRdb holds only in-frame clones, not every one. The sample has around 1.9 million clones, around 93% seen once. In the naive CD8 group, cells lacked CD45RO and were positively selected for CCR7, so terminally differentiated effector memory CD45RA+ cells were left out. This specimen comes from a study of shared clonotypes between healthy human individuals. Germline V lookup: CDR1 SEHNR, CDR2 FQNEAQ (reference sequence). With V trimmed by 5 bases and J by 8 bases, 9 bases remained unmatched. The CDR3 contains 14 residues.

The clonotype originates from a man younger than 30 in good health. Some clones in this sample may be carry-over from other donors' samples. The sequenced sample was naive CD8+ T cells from PBMCs. This chain links TRBV7-9 with TRBJ2-1; TRBD1 agrees at 7 bases. CDR3 sequence: CASSHGQVDHEQFF. For the CDR3, the DNA is TGTGCCAGCAGCCACGGACAGGTCGATCATGAGCAGTTCTTC.